Shown below are 24 T cell receptor beta chains from a single sample sequenced in a study of blood T cell repertoires in COVID-19. Method: immunoSEQ multiplex PCR; TCRdb's copy keeps in-frame clones and lacks some. Here the sample spans tens of thousands of clones, 60% to 80% being singletons. The sequencing sample was made of peripheral blood. The receptors derive from an older man with active or convalescent COVID-19.

Comments on this clone: The junction and the germline gene differ at one end; a read error may be behind it. The chain couples TRBV7-3 to TRBJ2-2, with 8 bases aligning to TRBD1. The CDR3 loop spans 16 amino acids. Germline V gene data show CDR1 as SGHTA and CDR2 as FQGTGA. This CDR3 reads CASSLTGGSPTGELFF. CDR3 sequence (DNA): TGTGCCAGCAGCCTAACAGGGGGTTCCCCCACCGGGGAGCTGTTTTTT.

This clone was observed a few times. The chain recombines TRBV28 with TRBJ2-7; possibly TRBD1 for D (6 bases). This CDR3 is built from 16 residues. Germline lookup yields CDR1 MDHEN and CDR2 SYDVKM. Trimming removed 3 bases from V and 1 base from J, with 16 bases in between. CDR3 protein: CASSFLSGTPSYEQYF. The CDR3 bases are TGTGCCAGCAGTTTTCTCTCTGGGACACCGTCCTACGAGCAGTACTTC.

The V gene is TRBV5-1, the J gene TRBJ2-7; D unclear. The length of the CDR3 is 13 residues. The germline V gene has CDR1 SGHRS and CDR2 YFSETQ. The V end was cut by 4 bases, the J end by 5 bases, with 13 bases between. The CDR3 here is CASSADGRDEQYF. The CDR3 nucleotides are TGCGCCAGCAGCGCTGATGGTCGGGACGAGCAGTACTTC.

The rearrangement joins TRBV10-2 to TRBJ2-1, with D possibly TRBD1 on 5 matching bases. Deletions cut 6 bases from V and 10 bases from J, with 13 bases between. The length of the CDR3 is 12 residues. CDR1 and CDR2 (germline): WSHSY, SAAADI. The CDR3 coding sequence is TGCGCCAGCAGGGAGAGACAGAACGAGCAGTTCTTC. This sequence encodes CASRERQNEQFF.

This clone was detected a few times. The chain couples TRBV7-9 to TRBJ1-1; 8 nucleotides line up with TRBD1. Germline lookup yields CDR1 SEHNR and CDR2 FQNEAQ (reference sequence). There are 14 residues in the CDR3. V lost 5 bases and J lost 1; bases outside the gene matches: 3. CDR3 nucleotide sequence: TGTGCCAGCAGCCGTGACAGGGGGAACACTGAAGCTTTCTTT. Translating it yields CASSRDRGNTEAFF.

The chain joins TRBV2 to TRBJ2-7; 9 bases map to TRBD1. The V gene's germline CDR1 is SNHLY and CDR2 FYNNEI. V shed 8 bases and J 5 bases; nucleotides not matched to a gene: 10. This CDR3 comprises 14 residues. The CDR3: CASQMGQGFDEQYF. The CDR3 DNA follows: TGTGCCAGCCAAATGGGACAGGGATTTGACGAGCAGTACTTC. Filled out from reference TRBV2 and TRBJ2-7, the complete variable domain reads EPEVTQTPSHQVTQMGQEVILRCVPISNHLYFYWYRQILGQKVEFLVSFYNNEISEKSEIFDDQFSVERPDGSNFTLKIRSTKLEDSAMYFCASQMGQGFDEQYFGPGTRLTVT.

J is TRBJ2-6 and V is TRBV12-3 or TRBV12-4; D is undetermined. With 6 bases removed from V and 4 bases from J, the gap between germline ends came to 7 bases. The CDR3 is made up of 13 amino acids. CDR3 nucleotides: TGTGCCAGCAGGGGCGACGGGGCCAACGTCCTGACTTTC. Translated, it gives CASRGDGANVLTF.

This clone was detected once. The chain recombines TRBV5-1 with TRBJ1-4; the D gene is possibly TRBD1 (5 bases). The V gene lost 0 bases and the J gene lost 7 bases, with 16 bases spanning the gap. The V gene's germline CDR1 is SGHRS and CDR2 YFSETQ. This CDR3 has 16 amino acids. CDR3 sequence reads: CASSLAVAGGTEKLFF. The CDR3 region has the DNA TGCGCCAGCAGCTTGGCCGTAGCGGGAGGGACTGAAAAACTGTTTTTT.

The chain has TRBV28 and TRBJ1-2, with TRBD1 matching over 8 bases. V trimming: 3 bases; J trimming: 2 bases; junction bases outside the gene matches: 2. The CDR3 is made up of 14 amino acids. Per the germline V gene, CDR1 is MDHEN and CDR2 is SYDVKM. The CDR3 reads CASSLGQVNYGYTF. The CDR3, as DNA: TGTGCCAGCAGTTTGGGACAGGTGAACTATGGCTACACCTTC.

The count of this clone is one. The J gene is TRBJ2-2, the V gene TRBV5-4; 9 bases agree with TRBD1. Trimming at V came to 0 bases and at J to 4 bases, leaving 4 bases not matched to a gene. This CDR3 has 16 amino acids. Germline CDR1 is SGHNT and CDR2 is YYREEE (reference sequence). The CDR3 bases are TGTGCCAGCAGCTTGGGGGACAGGGTAGGCACCGGGGAGCTGTTTTTT. Translated, it gives CASSLGDRVGTGELFF.

This clone was observed once. V gene TRBV5-1 combines with J gene TRBJ2-3; D is perhaps TRBD2 (6 bases). The CDR3 loop spans 15 amino acids. The V gene lost 1 base and the J gene lost 0 bases, with 9 bases spanning the gap. Per the germline V gene, CDR1 is SGHRS and CDR2 is YFSETQ. Written as DNA, the CDR3 is TGCGCCAGCAGCTTGCGGGGGTCTAGCACAGATACGCAGTATTTT. Translated: CASSLRGSSTDTQYF.

The rearrangement joins TRBV4-1 to TRBJ2-1; no definite D call. This CDR3 is 17 amino acids long. Germline lookup yields CDR1 MGHRA and CDR2 YSYEKL. Trimming pared 0 bases from V and 0 bases from J, leaving 12 bases between. CDR3 sequence: CASSQDRGASSYNEQFF. The CDR3 DNA reads TGCGCCAGCAGCCAAGATCGCGGAGCGAGCTCCTACAATGAGCAGTTCTTC.

This chain uses TRBV19 with TRBJ2-3; TRBD1 matches 7 bases. CDR1 is LNHDA and CDR2 is SQIVND in the germline V gene (reference sequence). The CDR3 totals 16 residues. J gave up 2 bases and V 4 bases, and 9 bases lay outside the gene matches. This CDR3 reads CASSRQGGGNTDTQYF. CDR3 in DNA: TGTGCCAGTAGTAGACAGGGCGGTGGAAACACAGATACGCAGTATTTT.

The chain's CDR3 is CASSLGTDSRETQYF. CDR3 nucleotides: TGCGCCAGCAGCTTGGGGACGGACAGTAGAGAGACCCAGTACTTC. The gene calls are TRBV5-1 and TRBJ2-5, with D tentatively TRBD1 (6 bases). This CDR3 comprises 15 residues. V lost 0 bases to trimming and J lost 4 bases, with 13 bases between them. The V gene's germline CDR1 is SGHRS and CDR2 YFSETQ.

J is TRBJ1-3 and V is TRBV6-2 or TRBV6-3, with TRBD1 identical over 7 bases. The V gene's germline CDR1 is MNHEY and CDR2 SVGEGT. The J segment lost 8 bases and the V segment lost 4 bases, leaving 5 bases of the junction unmatched. The CDR3 runs to 13 residues. CDR3 sequence: CASSFPGTDTIYF. CDR3 DNA sequence: TGTGCCAGCAGTTTTCCCGGGACAGACACCATATATTTT.

This chain joins TRBV6-5 and TRBJ2-1, with 8 nucleotides matching TRBD2. Germline loops: CDR1 MNHEY, CDR2 SVGAGI. The CDR3 spans 15 residues. The V segment lost 0 bases and the J segment 10 bases; nucleotides outside the gene matches: 8. The CDR3 DNA reads TGTGCCAGCAGTTACTCGAAACGGGGGGGCAGGGAGCAGTTCTTC. Protein: CASSYSKRGGREQFF.

There are a few counts of this clone. The gene calls are TRBV28 and TRBJ2-1, with unresolved D. V lost 5 bases and J 6 bases, leaving 8 bases between the germline ends. This CDR3 region has 12 residues. Germline CDR1 is MDHEN and CDR2 is SYDVKM. In DNA form, the CDR3 reads TGTGCCAGCAGTCGCCTACTCAATGAGCAGTTCTTC. Protein: CASSRLLNEQFF.

This chain connects TRBV14 to TRBJ2-3, with 7 bases identical to TRBD1. Germline lookup yields CDR1 SGHDN and CDR2 FVKESK. The CDR3 totals 17 residues. The V and J ends lost 0 bases and 4 bases, in that order; junction bases with no gene match: 10. CDR3 region: CASSQDIGPGTADTQYF. The CDR3 DNA reads as TGTGCCAGCAGCCAAGATATCGGGCCAGGGACAGCAGATACGCAGTATTTT.

J is TRBJ1-5 and V is TRBV19; TRBD1 agrees at 9 bases. J gave up 6 bases and V 4 bases, and 4 bases lay outside the gene matches. The germline CDR1 and CDR2 sequences are LNHDA and SQIVND (reference sequence). The length of the CDR3 is 14 residues. The CDR3 loop reads CASSTGQGSQPQHF. CDR3 nucleotide sequence: TGTGCCAGTAGTACGGGACAGGGCAGTCAGCCCCAGCATTTT.

This chain connects TRBV2 to TRBJ2-2; D gene unclear. The V end was cut by 2 bases, the J end by 1 base, with 5 bases between. This CDR3 has 14 amino acids. Looked up from germline, CDR1 is SNHLY and CDR2 is FYNNEI. DNA of the CDR3: TGTGCCAGCAGTGAATTCAGGAACACCGGGGAGCTGTTTTTT. This encodes CASSEFRNTGELFF.

This clone was seen a few times. V and J are TRBV30 and TRBJ1-3; D is ambiguous. V dropped 2 bases and J dropped 3 bases, with 11 bases sitting between them. The CDR3 runs to 14 residues. In germline, CDR1 is GTSNPN, CDR2 SVGIG (reference sequence). The CDR3 nucleotides are TGTGCCTGGAGTCACCCAGGCCATGGAAACACCATATATTTT. Translating gives CAWSHPGHGNTIYF.

The genes are TRBV6-1 and TRBJ1-1; no clear D. Per germline, CDR1 MNHNS and CDR2 SASEGT. V shed 4 bases and J shed 2 bases, with 8 bases lying between them. CDR3 size: 13 residues. Written as DNA, the CDR3 is TGTGCCAGCAGTGGAGCCTTAAACACTGAAGCTTTCTTT. Encoded protein: CASSGALNTEAFF.

This chain connects TRBV10-3 to TRBJ1-2; the match to TRBD1 covers 8 bases. Losses at the gene ends were 8 bases for V and 8 bases for J; bases not matched to a gene: 7. The CDR3 spans 12 residues. Germline values: CDR1 ENHRY, CDR2 SYGVKD. CDR3 sequence: CAIEDRDNGYTF. CDR3 nucleotide sequence: TGTGCCATCGAGGACAGGGATAACGGCTACACCTTC.

The chain links TRBV6-6 to TRBJ2-1; D is possibly TRBD1 (6 bases). Trimming cost V 5 bases and J 8 bases, with 25 bases left between them. This CDR3 spans 17 amino acids. Germline-derived CDR1 and CDR2 are MNHNY and SVGAGI (reference sequence). Here the CDR3 reads CASSPMSLTGLTHEQFF. The CDR3 DNA reads TGTGCCAGCAGTCCAATGAGTCTTACAGGGCTCACACATGAGCAGTTCTTC.